The clone carrying this TCR beta chain was found once. V shed 7 bases and J 8 bases; nucleotides not matched to a gene: 8. Germline V gene lookup returns CDR1 LGHNT and CDR2 FRNRAP. This CDR3 spans 14 amino acids. Using immunoSEQ multiplex PCR, the repertoire was profiled, and TCRdb retains in-frame clones only, with some absent. Among roughly 160,000 clones listed, 85% were seen once. These data are taken from a study of blood T cell repertoires in COVID-19. V usage is TRBV12-5 and J usage is TRBJ1-6; TRBD1 matches at 7 bases. Sample: peripheral blood. The source of this sequence is an elderly woman with COVID-19, enrolled during active disease. The CDR3 DNA sequence: TGTGCTAGTGCGAGGGACAGCACAGATTCACCCCTCCACTTT. Translating it yields CASARDSTDSPLHF. Together with reference TRBV12-5 and TRBJ1-6, the CDR3 gives the full variable domain: DARVTQTPRHKVTEMGQEVTMRCQPILGHNTVFWYRQTMMQGLELLAYFRNRAPLDDSGMPKDRFSAEMPDATLATLKIQPSEPRDSAVYFCASARDSTDSPLHFGNGTRLTVT.